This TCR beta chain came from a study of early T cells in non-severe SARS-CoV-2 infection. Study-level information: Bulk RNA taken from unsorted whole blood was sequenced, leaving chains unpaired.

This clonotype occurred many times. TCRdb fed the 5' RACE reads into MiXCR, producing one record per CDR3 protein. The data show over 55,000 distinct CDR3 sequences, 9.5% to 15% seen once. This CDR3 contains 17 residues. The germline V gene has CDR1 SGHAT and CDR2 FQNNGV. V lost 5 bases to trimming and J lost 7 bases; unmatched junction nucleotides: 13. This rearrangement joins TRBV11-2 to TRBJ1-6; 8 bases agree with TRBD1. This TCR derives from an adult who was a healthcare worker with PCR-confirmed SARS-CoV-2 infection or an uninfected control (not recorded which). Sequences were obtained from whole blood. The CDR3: CASSRIDRGSSNSPLHF. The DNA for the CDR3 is TGTGCCAGCAGCCGCATCGACAGGGGAAGTTCGAATTCACCCCTCCACTTT. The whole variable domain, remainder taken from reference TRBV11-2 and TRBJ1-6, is EAGVAQSPRYKIIEKRQSVAFWCNPISGHATLYWYQQILGQGPKLLIQFQNNGVVDDSQLPKDRFSAERLKGVDSTLKIQPAKLEDSAVYLCASSRIDRGSSNSPLHFGNGTRLTVT.